The sequence of this T cell receptor (beta chain) was determined in a study of T cell responses to AZD1222 COVID-19 vaccine (dated by TCRdb to about 2021). Turning to the overall study: Because spike-specific TCR depth and breadth did not differ between the two schedules, AZD1222 recipients who got a second dose at roughly 4 weeks were pooled with those who got a second dose at roughly 12 weeks. A total of about 240 trial participants underwent TCR sequencing, of whom approximately 210 received two doses of AZD1222 and some 25 received two doses of the MenACWY control vaccine. Enrollment into the trials was organized by age into subgroups of 18-55, 56-69 and 70-plus years, and those subgroups contained about 160, 30 and 59 TCR-sequenced participants, respectively.

The time point label, read with the paper, signifies: baseline before first vaccination. Samples from vaccinated people were obtained from the UK trials COV001 and COV002, which included a single-blind randomized controlled phase 2/3 trial of AZD1222 (ChAdOx1 nCoV-19) in healthy adults. For TCRbeta chain sequencing, PBMC samples from trial participants were taken at day 0 and at day 28 after the second dose. A word on this clone: It lacks a known antigen. The sample holds no much larger clone one base away, and base qualities are not on file.

The CDR3 regions of human TCRbeta chains were analyzed by immunosequencing. On the authors' methods: TCRs in the repertoires were matched against a reference library of SARS-CoV-2-specific TCRs that had been generated with the MIRA antigen-specificity platform. Breadth meant the fraction of unique TCRs that were SARS-CoV-2-associated, whereas depth meant the fraction of total T cells that were SARS-CoV-2-associated. Each spike-specific TCR was assigned to its reactive spike region and to a CD4 or CD8 class using the MIRA data. Log10-transformed breadth and depth values were compared by one-way ANOVA with Sidak's multiple comparisons tests. Entries here come from immuneACCESS through TCRdb and include only in-frame sequences with V and J called. Some clones fail to appear in such tables; in the studies checked, an unresolved V gene covers under half of the shortfall, and the cause of the remainder is unknown. The DNA was the basis for D and trimming; V, J and clone size are from that table. This sample holds 130,000 or so clones; 91% were observed only once. About 5.2% of the sample comes from the top ten.

Broader findings and caveats from the paper: No day 14 peak-response samples were available, so repertoires were characterized only after the peak T cell response. After two AZD1222 doses, both the breadth and the depth of spike-specific TCRs were significantly higher than at day 0 and than in MenACWY recipients. Reportedly, close to half of the unique spike-specific TCRs recognized epitopes lying outside the regions that are mutated in the B.1.351 and B.1.1.7 variants. Conclusions about previously exposed vaccinees are limited because only six or seven AZD1222 recipients were SARS-CoV-2 seropositive at baseline. Participants were mostly white British, with more females than males. The authors suggested clonal diversity may have been underestimated. CD4 TCRs associated with the vaccine covered the entire spike protein, and the dominant responses were in regions 160-218 and 743-854. In the small 56-69-year group, the increase in depth fell short of significance, most likely because of low power.

CDR1 MNHEY and CDR2 SMNVEV are derived from the germline V gene (reference sequence). From the cysteine up to the phenylalanine, the CDR3 has a length of 16 residues. Only the CDR3 part of the read is kept: 48 bases, read in frame from the first base. At the junction V is shortened by 3 bases and J by 4 bases, with 18 bases in between. This sample comprised peripheral blood, obtained on day 0 of AZD1222 vaccination. The source is an adult in good health. Recombination linked TRBV27 to TRBJ1-2; the D gene is not confidently resolved. Here the CDR3 is given as CASSFFGSSDTYGYTF. The DNA sequence is TGTGCCAGCAGTTTTTTCGGTTCCAGCGATACCTATGGCTACACCTTC.